The 20 T cell receptor beta chains listed next were all sequenced from one sample in a study of glioma-infiltrating T cells. Amplification of TCR alpha and beta CDR3 regions from RNA used iRepertoire nested multiplex PCR. TCRdb reprocessed the multiplex PCR reads with MiXCR, giving one entry per CDR3 protein. Among about 380,000 distinct CDR3 sequences listed, roughly two fifths were seen once. The sequenced material came from glioma tissue, nonneoplastic brain tissue, or PBMCs (not recorded which). All receptors derive from a human donor with low-grade glioma or glioblastoma, undergoing nonglioma brain surgery, or in good health (not recorded which).

V is TRBV11-2 and J is TRBJ2-3; TRBD2 aligns across 7 bases. The J call may be mistaken, given a closer DNA end match to TRBJ2-5. The length of the CDR3 is 16 residues. CDR1 SGHAT and CDR2 FQNNGV come from the germline V gene. The CDR3 here is CASSPWDYRYMETQYF. The DNA of the CDR3 is TGTGCCAGCAGCCCATGGGACTACCGCTATATGGAGACCCAGTACTTC.

This clonotype was detected many times. The chain is built from TRBV6-1 and TRBJ2-7, with D perhaps assigned TRBD1 or TRBD2 (6 bases each). The CDR3 contains 14 residues. Trimming pared 5 bases from V and 3 bases from J, leaving 14 bases between. The V gene's germline CDR1 is MNHNS and CDR2 SASEGT. This CDR3 is CASSYGRGGYEQYF. Written as DNA, the CDR3 is TGTGCCAGCAGTTATGGCAGGGGAGGCTACGAGCAGTACTTC.

About this clonotype itself: This may arise from a read error, as a much more abundant clone is one base away. V is TRBV6-2 or TRBV6-3 and J is TRBJ1-2, with a possible D match to TRBD1 (6 bases). There are 13 residues in the CDR3. Germline CDR1 and CDR2: MNHEY and SVGEGT. The CDR3 DNA follows: TGTGCCAGCAGACAGGACAGTAACTATGGCTACGCCTTC. It translates to CASRQDSNYGYAF.

This clonotype was counted ten times or more. The chain has TRBV7-9 and TRBJ1-2; D is ambiguous. V was clipped by 1 base and J by 6 bases, with 12 bases between them. The CDR3 totals 14 residues. CDR1 is SEHNR, CDR2 FQNEAQ, per germline (reference sequence). The CDR3 loop reads CASSLEGHRDGYTF. The CDR3 DNA is TGTGCCAGCAGCTTAGAGGGCCACCGGGATGGCTACACCTTC.

The sample holds a few counts of this clonotype. This chain uses TRBV4-2 with TRBJ2-3; TRBD2 matches 8 bases. CDR3 length equals 18 residues. Germline trimming cut 1 base from V and 3 bases from J; bases unmatched to any gene: 12. Per the germline V gene, CDR1 is LGHNA and CDR2 is YNFKEQ. The CDR3 region has the DNA TGTGCCAGCAGCCAAGTTACTGGCGGGAGGAGGGCAACAGATACGCAGTATTTT. Its translation: CASSQVTGGRRATDTQYF.

Many counts were recorded for this clonotype. This sequence joins TRBV20-1 and TRBJ1-1; D possibly corresponds to TRBD1 (6 bases). V was cut by 6 bases and J by 4 bases, with 15 bases left in between. This CDR3 is built from 13 residues. CDR1 and CDR2 from the germline V gene are DFQATT and SNEGSKA (reference sequence). Written as DNA, the CDR3 is TGCAGTGCCTCAGACAGGATCAGCACTGAAGCTTTCTTT. Translation gives CSASDRISTEAFF.

V is TRBV28 and J is TRBJ2-7, with 7 nucleotides matching TRBD2. The CDR3 is 15 amino acids. With 5 bases clipped from V and 3 bases from J, the junction kept 10 bases outside the gene matches. CDR1 and CDR2 (germline): MDHEN, SYDVKM. The CDR3 spells CASSQGGFGVYEQYF. The CDR3 nucleotides are TGTGCCAGCAGTCAGGGAGGGTTCGGGGTCTACGAGCAGTACTTC.

The table lists this clonotype with a few counts. This chain connects TRBV5-1 to TRBJ2-3, with TRBD2 matching 13 bases. Looked up from germline, CDR1 is SGHRS and CDR2 is YFSETQ. This CDR3 region has 18 residues. Trimming at V came to 0 bases and at J to 1 base, leaving 5 bases not matched to a gene. CDR3 loop: CASSLATSGRAGTDTQYF. As DNA, the CDR3 is TGCGCCAGCAGCTTGGCCACTAGCGGGAGGGCCGGCACAGATACGCAGTATTTT.

V gene TRBV10-3 combines with J gene TRBJ2-3, with D perhaps TRBD2 (5 bases). This CDR3 has 14 residues. Deletions cut 3 bases from V and 2 bases from J, with 9 bases between. Germline CDR1 ENHRY, CDR2 SYGVKD. The CDR3 is CAISDGGLTDTQYF. In DNA, the CDR3 is TGTGCCATCAGTGACGGCGGGCTCACAGATACGCAGTATTTT.

Note on this clonotype: A junction end diverges from the germline sequence, so it may reflect a read error. This chain joins TRBV2 and TRBJ1-3; 9 bases align to TRBD1. Germline V gene lookup returns CDR1 SNHLY and CDR2 FYNNEI. The CDR3 has 14 amino acids. Here the CDR3 reads CASSVQGAGDTIYF. The CDR3 DNA follows: TGTGCCAGCAGTGTACAGGGGGCTGGAGACACCATATATTTT.

V is TRBV7-3 and J is TRBJ2-3; D may be TRBD2 (6 bases). V was shortened by 0 bases and J by 0 bases, with 10 bases between the two germline ends. The germline gives CDR1 SGHTA, CDR2 FQGTGA. This CDR3 has 16 residues. CDR3 coding DNA: TGTGCCAGCAGCTTAACTAGCGGCACTAGCACAGATACGCAGTATTTT. It encodes CASSLTSGTSTDTQYF.

The chain couples TRBV27 to TRBJ1-1, with D unclear. CDR1 MNHEY and CDR2 SMNVEV come from the germline V gene (reference sequence). This CDR3 is built from 14 residues. CDR3 DNA sequence: TGTGTTAGCAGTTTTCGGAGTACGAACACTGAAGCTTTCTTT. This translates into CVSSFRSTNTEAFF.

Only a few counts were recorded for this clonotype. J is TRBJ2-5 and V is TRBV7-6; D gene uncertain. CDR1 SGHVS and CDR2 FNYEAQ come from the germline V gene. Between the trimmed V and J ends, which lost 4 bases and 1 base, there was a span of 4 bases. This CDR3 has 12 residues. The CDR3 loop reads CASSSVQETQYF. Here the CDR3 DNA reads TGTGCCAGCAGCTCTGTCCAAGAGACCCAGTACTTC.

The J gene is TRBJ1-1, the V gene TRBV7-9, with D perhaps TRBD1 (6 bases). V was cut by 5 bases and J by 4 bases, with 17 bases left in between. The CDR3 is 15 amino acids. Germline V gene data show CDR1 as SEHNR and CDR2 as FQNEAQ (reference sequence). Written as DNA, the CDR3 is TGTGCCAGCAGCGAAATACAGGGAGGAGGCACTGAAGCTTTCTTT. Translated: CASSEIQGGGTEAFF.

This clonotype came up a few times. J is TRBJ2-3 and V is TRBV2; D is unresolved. Germline V CDR1 and CDR2: SNHLY, FYNNEI. V was clipped by 7 bases and J by 2 bases, with 4 bases between them. The CDR3 is 11 amino acids. The CDR3 coding sequence is TGTGCCAGCATTATCACAGATACGCAGTATTTT. Amino acid sequence: CASIITDTQYF.

This chain connects TRBV2 to TRBJ2-5; D is perhaps TRBD2 (6 bases). From germline, CDR1 is SNHLY and CDR2 FYNNEI. Trimming stripped 4 bases from V and 5 bases from J, with 8 bases between. The CDR3 consists of 12 residues. CDR3 coding DNA: TGTGCCAGCAGTGCGGAGGGTGAGACCCAGTACTTC. Translation: CASSAEGETQYF.

Of note for this clonotype: It may be a read error: a sequence one base away is much more abundant. The chain employs TRBV20-1 and TRBJ2-3; D unclear. Germline CDR1 reads DFQATT; CDR2 reads SNEGSKA (reference sequence). There are 14 residues in the CDR3. CDR3 DNA: TGCAGTGCTAGAGCTCCCGGGTTCACAGATAGGCAGTATTTT. It is translated as CSARAPGFTDRQYF.

V usage is TRBV20-1 and J usage is TRBJ2-1; weak D call: TRBD2 (6 bases). Germline V gene data show CDR1 as DFQATT and CDR2 as SNEGSKA (reference sequence). The V end was cut by 6 bases, the J end by 14 bases, with 23 bases between. This CDR3 is 13 amino acids long. Here the CDR3 reads CSAHPISGVEEFF. CDR3 in DNA: TGCAGTGCCCATCCCATTAGCGGTGTGGAGGAGTTCTTC.

This clonotype was seen a few times. The genes are TRBV2 and TRBJ2-1; the D is unclear. V was cut by 5 bases and J by 6 bases, with 8 bases left in between. Looked up from germline, CDR1 is SNHLY and CDR2 is FYNNEI. The CDR3 spans 12 residues. The CDR3 loop is CASSILTNEQFF. Here the CDR3 DNA reads TGTGCCAGCAGTATACTAACCAATGAGCAGTTCTTC. The complete variable domain, with remaining parts taken from reference TRBV2 and TRBJ2-1, reads EPEVTQTPSHQVTQMGQEVILRCVPISNHLYFYWYRQILGQKVEFLVSFYNNEISEKSEIFDDQFSVERPDGSNFTLKIRSTKLEDSAMYFCASSILTNEQFFGPGTRLTVL.

This clonotype showed up just a few times. The rearrangement links TRBV29-1 to TRBJ2-3, with 7 nucleotides matching TRBD2. The CDR3 has 17 amino acids. V trimming: 6 bases; J trimming: 0 bases; junction bases outside the gene matches: 15. Germline assignment: CDR1 SQVTM and CDR2 ANQGSEA. DNA for the CDR3: TGCAGCGTCCAGCGGGGTCGGGGCCGAACTAGCACAGATACGCAGTATTTT. Encoded protein: CSVQRGRGRTSTDTQYF.